This T cell receptor (beta chain) is from a study of shared clonotypes between healthy human individuals. In the study overall: Those who served as donors were a couple of women and three men between the ages of 18 and 49. Three plates were used per donor for CD4 naive, three for CD4 memory, two for CD8 naive and one for CD8 memory.

Germline V gene lookup returns CDR1 SGHRS and CDR2 YFSETQ. CDR3 length: 14 amino acids. About this clone itself: What it binds is not known. Relative to the germline gene, one junction end is altered; a read error may explain this.

Points from the study as a whole: The study sampled only blood, and tissue repertoires likely differ.

A deep-level run was used for the assay. Measured with immunoSEQ multiplex PCR; TCRdb has only the in-frame clones, and not every one. Of about 1.1 million clones in the sample, approximately 77% were seen once. The sequence derives from a man aged 18 to 29 in good health. Some clones in this sample may be carry-over from other donors' samples. This sequence joins TRBV5-1 and TRBJ2-6, with D perhaps TRBD1 (6 bases). The sequencing sample was made of memory CD4+ T cells from PBMCs. Subset of the sample: CD45RA-negative fraction. CDR3 DNA sequence: TGCGCCAGCAGCCCCAACGCAGGGGTCAACGTCCTGACTTTC. Translation gives CASSPNAGVNVLTF.